What follows are 20 T cell receptor beta chains derived from one specimen sequenced in a study of Tregs in tolerant kidney transplant recipients. TCRdb's table, derived via immunoSEQ multiplex PCR, lists solely in-frame clones and lacks some. The table has about 110,000 clones, around 91% seen once. The sample here was CD4+ T cells from blood, taken before the transplant. These receptors all come from a human donor who received a combined kidney and bone marrow transplant.

The rearrangement links TRBV28 to TRBJ2-7; 7 bases are a match to TRBD1. Germline V CDR1 and CDR2: MDHEN, SYDVKM. With V trimmed by 2 bases and J by 1 base, 5 bases remained unmatched. The CDR3 totals 15 residues. CDR3 sequence reads: CASSLTDRRSYEQYF. Here the CDR3 DNA reads TGTGCCAGCAGTTTAACGGACAGGCGATCCTACGAGCAGTACTTC.

The chain employs TRBV19 and TRBJ1-4; D gene uncertain. Germline V gene lookup returns CDR1 LNHDA and CDR2 SQIVND (reference sequence). CDR3 length equals 13 residues. The V gene lost 3 bases and the J gene lost 5 bases, with 7 bases spanning the gap. The CDR3 bases are TGTGCCAGTAGTATGCGTCTGAATGAAAAACTGTTTTTT. It is translated as CASSMRLNEKLFF.

V and J are TRBV28 and TRBJ1-1; D not certain. Deletions cut 5 bases from V and 2 bases from J, with 9 bases between. This CDR3 region has 13 residues. Germline V CDR1 and CDR2: MDHEN, SYDVKM. The CDR3 loop is CASSPRINTEAFF. Written as DNA, the CDR3 is TGTGCCAGCAGTCCGCGAATTAACACTGAAGCTTTCTTT.

V gene TRBV14 combines with J gene TRBJ2-4; 8 bases line up with TRBD1. With V trimmed by 4 bases and J by 6 bases, 2 bases remained unmatched. Per the germline V gene, CDR1 is SGHDN and CDR2 is FVKESK. The CDR3 is made up of 13 amino acids. DNA for the CDR3: TGTGCCAGCAGCCCAGGACAGGGAAACATTCAGTACTTC. It codes for CASSPGQGNIQYF.

This chain uses TRBV11-2 with TRBJ2-1, with D possibly TRBD2 on 5 matching bases. CDR3 length: 15 amino acids. Trimming cost V 4 bases and J 8 bases, with 18 bases left between them. Germline CDR1 reads SGHAT; CDR2 reads FQNNGV. The chain's CDR3 is CASSSRTLAPHEQFF. The CDR3 region has the DNA TGTGCCAGCAGCTCAAGGACTCTCGCCCCCCATGAGCAGTTCTTC.

The J gene is TRBJ1-2, the V gene TRBV10-2; D remains unclear. V was trimmed by 2 bases and J by 2 bases, leaving 9 bases between them. This CDR3 is 14 amino acids long. Per the germline V gene, CDR1 is WSHSY and CDR2 is SAAADI. The CDR3 is CASSEVSKNYGYTF. In DNA, the CDR3 is TGCGCCAGCAGTGAGGTTTCTAAAAACTATGGCTACACCTTC.

This rearrangement joins TRBV10-3 to TRBJ2-7; D is possibly TRBD1 (6 bases). The V gene's germline CDR1 is ENHRY and CDR2 SYGVKD. Trimming took off 7 bases at V and 6 bases at J, with 10 bases between the two ends. The CDR3 spans 11 residues. The CDR3 loop reads CAIMGAGEQYF. The CDR3 nucleotides read TGTGCCATCATGGGGGCGGGCGAGCAGTACTTC.

The CDR3 nucleotides are TGTGCCAGCAGTGGGACAGGGTCGGGGCCAGATACGCAGTATTTT. Translating gives CASSGTGSGPDTQYF. The chain employs TRBV27 and TRBJ2-3; 9 bases are a match to TRBD1. The V and J ends lost 5 bases and 4 bases, in that order; junction bases with no gene match: 7. Per germline, CDR1 MNHEY and CDR2 SMNVEV (reference sequence). The CDR3 loop spans 15 amino acids.

As DNA, the CDR3 is TGTGCCAGCAGTCCAGGGTACAATGAGCAGTTCTTC. Its translation: CASSPGYNEQFF. The chain carries TRBV7-2 and TRBJ2-1; D is perhaps TRBD1 (5 bases). From germline, CDR1 is SGHTA and CDR2 FQGNSA. The ends were cut back, 6 bases at V and 4 bases at J, with 7 bases in the middle. CDR3 size: 12 residues. Using reference TRBV7-2 and TRBJ2-1 for the parts outside the CDR3, the full variable domain is GAGVSQSPSNKVTEKGKDVELRCDPISGHTALYWYRQSLGQGLEFLIYFQGNSAPDKSGLPSDRFSAERTGGSVSTLTIQRTQQEDSAVYLCASSPGYNEQFFGPGTRLTVL.

This clone came up a few times. The V and J genes are TRBV7-2 and TRBJ2-7; no clear D gene. The CDR3 sequence is 13 residues long. Trimming took 4 bases from V and 4 from J, leaving 11 bases between them. Germline V CDR1 and CDR2: SGHTA, FQGNSA. The CDR3 coding sequence is TGTGCCAGCAGCTCCGGTCCGTTATACGAGCAGTACTTC. Its translation is CASSSGPLYEQYF.

V and J are TRBV5-4 and TRBJ2-7; perhaps TRBD1 as D (5 bases). CDR1 SGHNT and CDR2 YYREEE come from the germline V gene (reference sequence). CDR3 size: 17 residues. Trimming stripped 2 bases from V and 5 bases from J, with 23 bases between. The CDR3 coding sequence is TGTGCCAGCAGCTTCTACCAGGGAAGAGGTGCACCCCACGAGCAGTACTTC. This translates into CASSFYQGRGAPHEQYF.

This chain uses TRBV28 with TRBJ1-2; 7 nucleotides align to TRBD1. V gave up 5 bases and J gave up 4 bases; unmatched junction bases: 7. The CDR3 consists of 14 residues. Germline CDR1 is MDHEN and CDR2 is SYDVKM. As DNA, the CDR3 is TGTGCCAGCAGTCCTGGAGGGACAGTCTATGGCTACACCTTC. Amino acids: CASSPGGTVYGYTF.

The chain joins TRBV2 to TRBJ1-5, with D possibly matching TRBD1 (5 bases). Trimming shortened V by 4 bases and J by 0 bases, and 10 bases separated the two germline ends. In germline, CDR1 is SNHLY, CDR2 FYNNEI. The CDR3 is made up of 15 amino acids. The CDR3 region is CASSGQPNSNQPQHF. As DNA, the CDR3 is TGTGCCAGCAGTGGACAGCCGAATAGCAATCAGCCCCAGCATTTT.

V is TRBV5-1 and J is TRBJ2-3, with 8 bases matching TRBD2. CDR1 is SGHRS and CDR2 is YFSETQ in the germline V gene. V lost 0 bases, J lost 10 bases, and 10 bases stayed unmatched. The CDR3 totals 15 residues. Here the CDR3 DNA reads TGCGCCAGCAGCTTGGCCTCTGGGATTAGCGGGGCGCAGTATTTT. Translating it yields CASSLASGISGAQYF.

This chain uses TRBV6-5 with TRBJ1-4; D remains ambiguous. There are 14 residues in the CDR3. CDR1 is MNHEY and CDR2 is SVGAGI in the germline V gene. V was trimmed by 1 base and J by 8 bases, leaving 11 bases between them. CDR3 sequence reads: CASSYFSGGEKLFF. In nucleotides, the CDR3 is TGTGCCAGCAGTTACTTCTCCGGAGGAGAAAAACTGTTTTTT.

The CDR3 DNA reads as TGTGCCAGCAGTTACTCTCACGGGGGAGCTTTCTTT. Encoded protein: CASSYSHGGAFF. The chain has TRBV6-5 and TRBJ1-1; D possibly corresponds to TRBD1 (5 bases). The germline CDR1 and CDR2 sequences are MNHEY and SVGAGI. The CDR3 sequence is 12 residues long. Between the trimmed V and J ends, which lost 0 bases and 10 bases, there was a span of 9 bases.

The chain combines TRBV18 with TRBJ2-7, with D perhaps TRBD1 (7 bases). Between the trimmed V and J ends, which lost 5 bases and 5 bases, there was a span of 16 bases. The germline V gene encodes CDR1 KGHSH and CDR2 LQKENI. CDR3 length: 14 residues. CDR3 sequence (DNA): TGTGCCAGCTCATCTCGACAGGGCGGGGACGAGCAGTACTTC. As protein: CASSSRQGGDEQYF.

The chain is built from TRBV9 and TRBJ2-7; D remains unclear. The CDR3 is 17 amino acids. The ends were cut back, 1 base at V and 2 bases at J, with 19 bases in the middle. The V gene's germline CDR1 is SGDLS and CDR2 YYNGEE. The DNA for the CDR3 is TGTGCCAGCAGCGTATCGTATCCCTCCGGAGCAGCCTACGAGCAGTACTTC. Translation gives CASSVSYPSGAAYEQYF.

This sequence joins TRBV4-1 and TRBJ2-7; perhaps TRBD2 as D (6 bases). The ends were cut back, 0 bases at V and 2 bases at J, with 14 bases in the middle. The germline gives CDR1 MGHRA, CDR2 YSYEKL. This CDR3 contains 16 residues. This CDR3 reads CASSQDFRGETYEQYF. The CDR3 DNA sequence: TGCGCCAGCAGCCAAGATTTCCGCGGGGAGACCTACGAGCAGTACTTC.

The chain combines TRBV5-6 with TRBJ1-2, with 9 bases lining up with TRBD1. V was pared by 3 bases and J by 6 bases, with 12 bases of the junction left unmatched. There are 16 residues in the CDR3. The germline gives CDR1 SGHDT, CDR2 YYEEEE. The CDR3: CASSSSTGTGTHGYTF. Here the CDR3 DNA reads TGTGCCAGCAGCTCGTCTACCGGGACAGGGACCCATGGCTACACCTTC.